A selection of T cell receptor beta chains follows, all from one sample in a study of T cell clonotyping in hematopoietic cell transplantation. The data were produced by immunoSEQ multiplex PCR, yet TCRdb's version contains in-frame clones alone and is incomplete. In the table there are about 15,000 clones, just over 85% of which are singletons. This sample comprised PBMCs, obtained 100 days after allogeneic stem cell transplant. The receptors stem from a male patient between 50 and 60 years old who had an allogeneic stem cell transplant from an unrelated donor, so T cells may come from the graft donor. Some clones in this sample may be carry-over from other donors' samples. Each CDR3 is given with its conserved first and last residue. Fields, in order: D gene, V gene, clone size, CDR3 protein. The D gene is left open where the match is weak. The size of a clone is reported for some rows only, either as once, few or many, or as a class for expanded clones.

-	TRBV6-6	-	CASSYSNDNYGYTF
-	TRBV15	-	CATSRDTGNTIYF
TRBD1	TRBV6-5	-	CASKRDRGLFTEAFF
-	TRBV2	-	CASRGDPSPLHF
-	TRBV18	-	CASSQTDGRTQYF
-	TRBV28	-	CASSSPGRGDHEQYF
-	TRBV7-9	-	CASSLATTELHEQYF
-	TRBV6-1	-	CASSVDQGRPQHF
TRBD2	TRBV6-4	-	CATKAGVYEQYF
-	TRBV6-5	-	CASSGTRTDTQYF
TRBD1	TRBV27	-	CASRGDRGHYGYTF
-	TRBV5-4	once	CASSLGIGSTNEKLFF
-	TRBV25-1	-	CASSGARWGEYYGYTF
-	TRBV28	once	CASSLSNTGRSSYGYTF
-	TRBV27	-	CASSLTGNEKLFF
TRBD2	TRBV2	once	CASSRRASGGTSTDTQYF
-	TRBV28	-	CASSLRTRRVQSNYGYTF
-	TRBV5-1	-	CASSLVSPQETQYF
TRBD1	TRBV19	-	CASSTRDRVETQYF
TRBD1	TRBV18	-	CASSGTVNTGELFF
TRBD1	TRBV19	-	CASSIQGANTGELFF
-	TRBV9	few	CASSITGEPYGYTF
-	TRBV19	few	CASRNRERSNQPQHF
-	TRBV7-8	-	CASSLSLAPGELFF
TRBD2	TRBV5-4	-	CASSPGLAGVENEQFF